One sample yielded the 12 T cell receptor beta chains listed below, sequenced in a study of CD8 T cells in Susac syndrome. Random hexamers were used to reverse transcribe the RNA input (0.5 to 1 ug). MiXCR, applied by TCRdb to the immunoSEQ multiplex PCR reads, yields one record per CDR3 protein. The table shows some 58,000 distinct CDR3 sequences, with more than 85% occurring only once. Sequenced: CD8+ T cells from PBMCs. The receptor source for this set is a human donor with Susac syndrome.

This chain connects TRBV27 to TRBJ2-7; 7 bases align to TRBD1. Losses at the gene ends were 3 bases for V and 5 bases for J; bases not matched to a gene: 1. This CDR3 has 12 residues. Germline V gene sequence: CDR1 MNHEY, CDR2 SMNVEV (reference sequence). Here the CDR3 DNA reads TGTGCCAGCAGTTTCACAGGGGACGAGCAGTACTTC. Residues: CASSFTGDEQYF.

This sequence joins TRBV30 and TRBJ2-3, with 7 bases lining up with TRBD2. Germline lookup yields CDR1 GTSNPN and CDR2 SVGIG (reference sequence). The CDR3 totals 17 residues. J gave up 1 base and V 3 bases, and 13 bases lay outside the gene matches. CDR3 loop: CAWRKHSHRGGTDTQYF. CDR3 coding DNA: TGTGCCTGGAGAAAGCATTCCCACCGGGGGGGCACAGATACGCAGTATTTT.

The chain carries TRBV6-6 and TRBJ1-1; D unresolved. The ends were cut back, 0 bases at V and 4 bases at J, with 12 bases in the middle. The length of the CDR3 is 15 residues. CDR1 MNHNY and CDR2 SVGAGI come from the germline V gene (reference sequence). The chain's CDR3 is CASSYSWVHGTEAFF. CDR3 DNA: TGTGCCAGCAGTTACTCCTGGGTCCACGGCACTGAAGCTTTCTTT.

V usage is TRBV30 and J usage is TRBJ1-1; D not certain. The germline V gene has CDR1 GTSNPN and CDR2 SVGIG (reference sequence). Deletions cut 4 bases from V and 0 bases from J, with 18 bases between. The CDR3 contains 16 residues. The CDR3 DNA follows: TGTGCCTGGACAATATGGAGGGCCCTTATGAACACTGAAGCTTTCTTT. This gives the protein CAWTIWRALMNTEAFF.

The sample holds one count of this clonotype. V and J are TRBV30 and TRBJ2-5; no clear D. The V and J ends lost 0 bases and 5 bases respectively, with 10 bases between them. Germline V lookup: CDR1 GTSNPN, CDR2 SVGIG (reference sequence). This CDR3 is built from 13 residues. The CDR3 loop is CAWSVNAPETQYF. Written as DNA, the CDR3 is TGTGCCTGGAGTGTAAATGCTCCGGAGACCCAGTACTTC.

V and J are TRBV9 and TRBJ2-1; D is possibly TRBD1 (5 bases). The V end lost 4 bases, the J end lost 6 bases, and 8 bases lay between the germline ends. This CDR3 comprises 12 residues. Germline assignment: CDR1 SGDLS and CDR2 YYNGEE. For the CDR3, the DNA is TGTGCCAGCAGCCCAGGGATCAATGAGCAGTTCTTC. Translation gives CASSPGINEQFF.

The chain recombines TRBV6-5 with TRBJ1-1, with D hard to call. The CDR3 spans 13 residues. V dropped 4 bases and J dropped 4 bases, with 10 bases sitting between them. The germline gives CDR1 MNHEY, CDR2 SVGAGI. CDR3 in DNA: TGTGCCAGCAGTTCAAGGTCGCCCACTGAAGCTTTCTTT. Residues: CASSSRSPTEAFF.

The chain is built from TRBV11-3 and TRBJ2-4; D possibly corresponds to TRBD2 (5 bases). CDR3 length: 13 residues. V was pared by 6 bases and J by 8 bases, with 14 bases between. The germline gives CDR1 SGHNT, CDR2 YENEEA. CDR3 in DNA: TGTGCCAGCAGTTCGTCAACCGGGGACATTCAGTACTTC. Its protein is CASSSSTGDIQYF.

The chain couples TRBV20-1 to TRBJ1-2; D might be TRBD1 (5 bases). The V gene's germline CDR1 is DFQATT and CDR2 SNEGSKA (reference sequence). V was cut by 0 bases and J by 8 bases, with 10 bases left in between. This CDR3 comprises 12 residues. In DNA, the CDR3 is TGCAGTGCTAGAGAGGGACCGGGAGGCTACACCTTC. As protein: CSAREGPGGYTF.

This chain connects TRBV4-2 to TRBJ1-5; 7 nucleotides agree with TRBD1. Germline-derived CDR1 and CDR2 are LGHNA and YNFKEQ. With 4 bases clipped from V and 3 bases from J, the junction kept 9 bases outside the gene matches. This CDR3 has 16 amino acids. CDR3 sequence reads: CASSREGQAINQPQHF. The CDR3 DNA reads TGTGCCAGCAGCCGAGAAGGACAGGCTATCAATCAGCCCCAGCATTTT.

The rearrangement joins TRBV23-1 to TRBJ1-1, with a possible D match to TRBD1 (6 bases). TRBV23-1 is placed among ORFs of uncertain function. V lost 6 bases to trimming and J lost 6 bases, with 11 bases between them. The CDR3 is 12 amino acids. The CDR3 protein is CASSEQGSEAFF. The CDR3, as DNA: TGCGCCAGCAGCGAACAGGGATCTGAAGCTTTCTTT.

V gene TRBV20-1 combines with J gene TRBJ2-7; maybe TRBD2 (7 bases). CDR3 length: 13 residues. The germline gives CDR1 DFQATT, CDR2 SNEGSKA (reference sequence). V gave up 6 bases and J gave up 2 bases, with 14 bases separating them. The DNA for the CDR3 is TGCAGTGCCGAGGGGGGGGAGACCTACGAGCAGTACTTC. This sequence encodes CSAEGGETYEQYF.